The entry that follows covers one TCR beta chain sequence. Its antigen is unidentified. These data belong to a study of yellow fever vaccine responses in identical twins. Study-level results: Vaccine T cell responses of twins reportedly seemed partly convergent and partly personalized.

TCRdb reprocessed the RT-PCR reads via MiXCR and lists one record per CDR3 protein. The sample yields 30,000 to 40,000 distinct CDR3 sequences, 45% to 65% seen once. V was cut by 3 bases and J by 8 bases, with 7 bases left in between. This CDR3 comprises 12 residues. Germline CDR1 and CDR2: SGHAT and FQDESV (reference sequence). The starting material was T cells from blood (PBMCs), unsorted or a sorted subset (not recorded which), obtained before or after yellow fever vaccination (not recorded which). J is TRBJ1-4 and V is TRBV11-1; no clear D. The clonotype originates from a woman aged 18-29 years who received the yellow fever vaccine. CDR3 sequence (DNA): TGTGCCAGCAGCTTGGAGGGAGAAAAACTGTTTTTT. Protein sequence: CASSLEGEKLFF.